This T cell receptor beta chain was sequenced in a study of PD-L1 blockade in urothelial cancer. At the level of the study: In terms of prior chemotherapy, patients had received 0 to 3 regimens.

Per the germline V gene, CDR1 is MRHNA and CDR2 is SNTAGT. The CDR3 has 14 residues. V shed 11 bases and J shed 9 bases, with 23 bases lying between them. The time point is: pretreatment peripheral blood. PCRs were each spiked with synthetic TCR analog templates. Some clones are missing from TCRdb's copy, which holds only in-frame ones; the method was immunoSEQ multiplex PCR. Here the sample spans about 50,000 clones, 79% being singletons. The chain has TRBV6-4 and TRBJ2-1; maybe TRBD2 (6 bases). The clonotype originates from a man between 65 and 85 years old with urothelial cancer. The sample was PBMCs, taken around atezolizumab (anti-PD-L1) treatment. The CDR3 is CAARRDSLLGEQFF. The CDR3 DNA is TGTGCCGCCCGCCGGGACTCCCTCCTGGGTGAGCAGTTCTTC.